This T cell receptor beta chain was retrieved from a study of cytomegalovirus exposure and HLA in healthy donors. The study, taken as a whole, reports: Overall, approximately 180 TCR beta chains were annotated as cytomegalovirus-associated. Reports showed the classifier diagnosing cytomegalovirus status with high specificity and sensitivity.

This table comes from immunoSEQ multiplex PCR, and its TCRdb copy is limited to in-frame clones, with some not included. The sample lists fewer than 150,000 clones, approximately 91% seen once, with approximately 1.5% in the top ten. Remarks on this clone: The antigen is undetermined.

The V gene end was trimmed by 8 bases and the J gene end by 7 bases; junction bases not matched to a gene: 5. This CDR3 comprises 13 residues. Germline V gene sequence: CDR1 MNHNS, CDR2 SASEGT. The sequenced sample was PBMCs. This TCR was recovered from a man between 25 and 39 years old in good health and CMV-seronegative. The V gene is TRBV6-1, the J gene TRBJ1-4; 9 nucleotides line up with TRBD1. Written as DNA, the CDR3 is TGTGCCAGCTCGGGACAGGGTGCTGAAAAACTGTTTTTT. It yields the protein CASSGQGAEKLFF.